These 19 T cell receptor beta chains originate from one sample sequenced in a study of blood T cell repertoires in COVID-19 (dated by TCRdb to 2020 to 2021). Libraries were constructed by the immunoSEQ multiplex PCR assay. Not all clones reach the TCRdb copy of this immuneACCESS table, which keeps in-frame sequences only. Checked studies attribute under half of the gap to unresolved V genes and leave the rest unexplained. Across this sample there are over 150,000 clones, with roughly 80% seen only once. The ten most abundant clones make up around 12% of the sample. Sequencing input: peripheral blood. Receptors originate from a woman of 80 years or more with COVID-19, enrolled during active disease.

The J gene is TRBJ2-3, the V gene TRBV6-5; no reliable D call. Trimming removed 6 bases at V and 4 bases at J, with 11 bases between. Germline-derived CDR1 and CDR2 are MNHEY and SVGAGI. This CDR3 comprises 13 residues. The CDR3 region has the DNA TGTGCCAGCAGACCTGGCATCGCAGATACGCAGTATTTT. Translated, it gives CASRPGIADTQYF.

The chain joins TRBV2 to TRBJ1-6; unclear D gene. Germline V lookup: CDR1 SNHLY, CDR2 FYNNEI. CDR3 length: 16 amino acids. Trimming took off 6 bases at V and 4 bases at J, with 16 bases between the two ends. The CDR3 coding sequence is TGTGCCAGCAGGGCCGACATGGGCCTATATAATTCACCCCTCCACTTT. This sequence encodes CASRADMGLYNSPLHF.

The V call is TRBV7-9, the J call TRBJ1-1, with 8 nucleotides matching TRBD1. The CDR3 spans 14 residues. Germline V lookup: CDR1 SEHNR, CDR2 FQNEAQ (reference sequence). V gave up 5 bases and J gave up 3 bases; unmatched junction bases: 5. The CDR3 is CASSGGQGHTEAFF. Here the CDR3 DNA reads TGTGCCAGCAGCGGAGGACAGGGTCACACTGAAGCTTTCTTT. Complete variable domain (other parts from reference TRBV7-9 and TRBJ1-1): DTGVSQNPRHKITKRGQNVTFRCDPISEHNRLYWYRQTLGQGPEFLTYFQNEAQLEKSRLLSDRFSAERPKGSFSTLEIQRTEQGDSAMYLCASSGGQGHTEAFFGQGTRLTVV.

This chain joins TRBV14 and TRBJ1-2; a possible D gene is TRBD1 (5 bases). Germline CDR1 SGHDN, CDR2 FVKESK. Between the trimmed V and J ends, which lost 4 bases and 5 bases, there was a span of 14 bases. There are 14 residues in the CDR3. In nucleotides, the CDR3 is TGTGCCAGCAGCCCTCGGACGGGGGGGTATGGCTACACCTTC. Translating it yields CASSPRTGGYGYTF.

This chain connects TRBV7-2 to TRBJ1-1; possible D gene TRBD1, 6 bases. The CDR3 has 14 residues. Germline CDR1 and CDR2: SGHTA and FQGNSA. V lost 3 bases and J lost 8, with 16 bases in between. CDR3 nucleotides: TGTGCCAGCAGCTTCAGGGGAATGGGATCGGAAGCTTTCTTT. Amino acid sequence: CASSFRGMGSEAFF.

The chain links TRBV5-5 to TRBJ1-1; TRBD1 might be the D (6 bases). V lost 3 bases, J lost 1 base, and 13 bases lay in between. The CDR3 is made up of 15 amino acids. Germline V gene lookup returns CDR1 SGHKS and CDR2 YYEKEE (reference sequence). This CDR3 reads CASSWTAPSNTEAFF. In nucleotides, the CDR3 is TGTGCCAGCAGCTGGACAGCCCCCTCGAACACTGAAGCTTTCTTT.

This chain connects TRBV9 to TRBJ1-3; 11 bases match TRBD1. The CDR3 covers 17 residues. J was trimmed by 2 bases and V by 3 bases; bases with no gene match: 7. Looked up from germline, CDR1 is SGDLS and CDR2 is YYNGEE. The CDR3, as DNA: TGTGCCAGCAGCGGCGGGACAGGGGGAAATGCTGGAAACACCATATATTTT. Its translation: CASSGGTGGNAGNTIYF.

This clone showed up just a few times. This chain links TRBV2 with TRBJ2-1; weak D call: TRBD2 (5 bases). In germline, CDR1 is SNHLY, CDR2 FYNNEI. The CDR3 runs to 14 residues. V dropped 6 bases and J dropped 5 bases, with 14 bases sitting between them. The CDR3 DNA reads as TGTGCCAGCAGGAAGCGGACGGACCACAATGAGCAGTTCTTC. Translation gives CASRKRTDHNEQFF.

The chain couples TRBV6-6 to TRBJ1-4; 7 bases fit TRBD1. The CDR3 length is 15 residues. The V and J ends lost 3 bases and 8 bases, in that order; junction bases with no gene match: 9. The germline gives CDR1 MNHNY, CDR2 SVGAGI (reference sequence). The CDR3 bases are TGTGCCAGCAGTTATCCAGGGACAGAGGGAGAAAAACTGTTTTTT. This sequence encodes CASSYPGTEGEKLFF.

The chain carries TRBV6-2 or TRBV6-3 and TRBJ2-7; unclear D gene. Trimming left V 2 bases short and J 5 bases short, with 7 bases between. CDR3 length: 12 amino acids. The germline V gene encodes CDR1 MNHEY and CDR2 SVGEGT. This CDR3 is CASSYRVHEQYF. Here the CDR3 DNA reads TGTGCCAGCAGTTACCGGGTCCACGAGCAGTACTTC.

The gene calls are TRBV10-3 and TRBJ1-1; D unresolved. The V and J ends lost 4 bases and 0 bases respectively, with 9 bases between them. CDR3 size: 14 residues. CDR1 is ENHRY and CDR2 is SYGVKD in the germline V gene. The CDR3 bases are TGTGCCATCAGTGGGCGCGGGGTGAACACTGAAGCTTTCTTT. This sequence encodes CAISGRGVNTEAFF.

The J gene is TRBJ1-1, the V gene TRBV6-1, with D maybe TRBD1 (6 bases). The germline CDR1 and CDR2 sequences are MNHNS and SASEGT. V dropped 3 bases and J dropped 10 bases, with 18 bases sitting between them. This CDR3 has 14 amino acids. The CDR3 DNA is TGTGCCAGCAGTGATCAGGGGCCTCACGAGGGAGCTTTCTTT. The encoded protein is CASSDQGPHEGAFF.

The chain is built from TRBV6-4 and TRBJ2-7, with D unresolved. Trimming stripped 10 bases from V and 2 bases from J, with 12 bases between. This CDR3 is built from 12 residues. Germline-derived CDR1 and CDR2 are MRHNA and SNTAGT. The DNA of the CDR3 is TGTGCCATCAGGTACATTACCTACGAGCAGTACTTC. Amino acid sequence: CAIRYITYEQYF.

This sequence joins TRBV2 and TRBJ2-7, with a weak D call TRBD1 (6 bases). Germline loops: CDR1 SNHLY, CDR2 FYNNEI. V lost 7 bases and J lost 1, with 8 bases in between. The CDR3 consists of 12 residues. As DNA, the CDR3 is TGTGCCAGCACGGACAGTTCCTACGAGCAGTACTTC. This translates into CASTDSSYEQYF.

The gene calls are TRBV7-8 and TRBJ2-5, with a weak D call TRBD1 (6 bases). The CDR3 spans 16 residues. V lost 4 bases, J lost 4 bases, and 19 bases lay in between. Germline V lookup: CDR1 SGHVS, CDR2 FQNEAQ. In DNA form, the CDR3 reads TGTGCCAGCAGCTCGACACTTACAGGGATGGGAGAGACCCAGTACTTC. Protein product: CASSSTLTGMGETQYF.

V and J are TRBV3-1 (or the pseudogene TRBV3-2) and TRBJ2-7, with D possibly TRBD2 on 6 matching bases. The V and J ends lost 3 bases and 5 bases respectively, with 17 bases between them. This CDR3 spans 15 amino acids. CDR1 and CDR2 from the germline V gene are LGHDT and YNNKEL (reference sequence). CDR3 sequence (DNA): TGTGCCAGCAGCCAGGGACTTTCCCTAGGGGACGAGCAGTACTTC. It specifies CASSQGLSLGDEQYF.

The chain recombines TRBV27 with TRBJ2-1, with no clear D. Trimming took 7 bases from V and 3 from J, leaving 10 bases between them. CDR1 is MNHEY and CDR2 is SMNVEV in the germline V gene (reference sequence). The CDR3 is made up of 13 amino acids. CDR3 coding DNA: TGTGCCAGCAAGACTGGCTACTACAATGAGCAGTTCTTC. Protein sequence: CASKTGYYNEQFF.

The count of this clone is one. The chain links TRBV5-4 to TRBJ1-3; TRBD1 might be the D (5 bases). Trimming stripped 4 bases from V and 0 bases from J, with 14 bases between. This CDR3 comprises 16 residues. Germline loops: CDR1 SGHNT, CDR2 YYREEE (reference sequence). In nucleotides, the CDR3 is TGTGCCAGCAGCGCCGGACAAGCTCACTCTGGAAACACCATATATTTT. This codes for CASSAGQAHSGNTIYF.

V usage is TRBV7-6 and J usage is TRBJ2-6, with TRBD1 matching over 9 bases. The V gene end was trimmed by 10 bases and the J gene end by 0 bases; junction bases not matched to a gene: 7. Germline-derived CDR1 and CDR2 are SGHVS and FNYEAQ. The CDR3 is 16 amino acids. CDR3 amino acids: CATRDRARSGANVLTF. The CDR3 nucleotides read TGTGCCACCCGGGACAGGGCCCGCTCTGGGGCCAACGTCCTGACTTTC. Filled out from reference TRBV7-6 and TRBJ2-6, the complete variable domain reads GAGVSQSPRYKVTKRGQDVALRCDPISGHVSLYWYRQALGQGPEFLTYFNYEAQQDKSGLPNDRFSAERPEGSISTLTIQRTEQRDSAMYRCATRDRARSGANVLTFGAGSRLTVL.